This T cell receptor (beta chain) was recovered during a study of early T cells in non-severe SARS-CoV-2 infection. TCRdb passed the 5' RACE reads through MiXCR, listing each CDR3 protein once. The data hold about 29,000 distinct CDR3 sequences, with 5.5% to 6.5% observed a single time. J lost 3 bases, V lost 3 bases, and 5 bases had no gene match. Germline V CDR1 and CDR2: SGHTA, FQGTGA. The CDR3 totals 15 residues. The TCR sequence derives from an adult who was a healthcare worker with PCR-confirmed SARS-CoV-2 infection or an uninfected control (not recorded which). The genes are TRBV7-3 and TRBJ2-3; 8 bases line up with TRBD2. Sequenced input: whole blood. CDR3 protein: CASSLYSGVTDTQYF. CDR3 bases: TGTGCCAGCAGCTTGTATAGCGGGGTAACAGATACGCAGTATTTT. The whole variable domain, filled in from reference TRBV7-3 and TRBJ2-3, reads GAGVSQTPSNKVTEKGKYVELRCDPISGHTALYWYRQSLGQGPEFLIYFQGTGAADDSGLPNDRFFAVRPEGSVSTLKIQRTERGDSAVYLCASSLYSGVTDTQYFGPGTRLTVL.